This TCR beta chain is drawn from a study of patients and donors after allogeneic stem cell transplantation (TCRdb year 2020). This clonotype was seen only a few times. Its antigen remains unidentified. No base quality values were provided; no much bigger clone lies one nucleotide off. Spanning cysteine to phenylalanine, the CDR3 consists of 15 amino acids. Only the CDR3 part of the read is kept: 45 bases, read in frame from the first base. Trimming removed 5 bases from V and 1 base from J, leaving 14 bases between the germline ends. The germline V gene (reference sequence) gives CDR1 as SEHNR and CDR2 as FQNEAQ. Library creation used RT-PCR. This sample was sequenced with a NextSeq 550. The public reads were reprocessed in TCRdb via fastp at Q25 and MiXCR, keeping in-frame beta chains. A single entry per CDR3 protein holds the most common genes and DNA from its merged rows. The sample records about 34,000 distinct CDR3 sequences, 37% of which are singletons. The ten most abundant clones make up 76% of the sample.

Sequencing was done on a sample of blood, either unsorted or a sorted T cell fraction (not recorded which). The receptor was derived from a human donor who was either an allogeneic HSCT recipient or a stem cell or donor lymphocyte infusion donor (not recorded which). It is not recorded whose cells these are; they may come from a transplant donor. Recombination joined TRBV7-9 with TRBJ1-2, with no D gene named confidently. The nucleotide sequence reads TGTGCCAGCAGCCCCCATAGGGAGGATAACTATGGCTACACCTTC. Its amino acids are CASSPHREDNYGYTF. Here the CDR3 is joined to the reference TRBV7-9 and TRBJ1-2 genes, and the full variable domain is: DTGVSQNPRHKITKRGQNVTFRCDPISEHNRLYWYRQTLGQGPEFLTYFQNEAQLEKSRLLSDRFSAERPKGSFSTLEIQRTEQGDSAMYLCASSPHREDNYGYTFGSGTRLTVV.